The 19 T cell receptor beta chains given below trace back to one sample, sequenced in a study of a mutant IDH1 vaccine in newly diagnosed glioma. Repertoires were generated with immunoSEQ multiplex PCR, while TCRdb's copy carries only in-frame clones and drops some. The sample lists tens of thousands of clones, under 90% seen once, with 5.9% in the top ten. Documented time point: week 11, during vaccination. Every single dose of the vaccine, 300 ug of mutant IDH1 20-mer peptide, came with topical imiquimod. These receptors' targets are unknown. Sequenced material: PBMCs, taken from a glioma patient whose treatment included an IDH1 peptide vaccine. The receptors originated from a man aged 50 to 60 with glioma.

This chain uses TRBV5-4 with TRBJ2-5, with no clear D. V was shortened by 3 bases and J by 1 base, with 10 bases between the two germline ends. Germline V lookup: CDR1 SGHNT, CDR2 YYREEE (reference sequence). The CDR3 totals 14 residues. The CDR3 protein is CASSSGGIQETQYF. DNA of the CDR3: TGTGCCAGCAGCTCTGGTGGGATCCAAGAGACCCAGTACTTC.

This clone has a single count. The V and J genes are TRBV15 and TRBJ2-3, with a tentative D call TRBD2 (5 bases). This CDR3 spans 16 amino acids. Germline values: CDR1 LNHNV, CDR2 YYDKDF (reference sequence). V was pared by 0 bases and J by 3 bases, with 13 bases between. This CDR3 reads CATSRDKGSGTDTQYF. In DNA, the CDR3 is TGTGCCACCAGCAGAGATAAAGGGTCGGGGACAGATACGCAGTATTTT.

This clone appeared a few times. Compared with germline, one end of the junction differs, possibly owing to a read error. The chain joins TRBV7-7 to TRBJ2-3, with D unclear. This CDR3 has 15 residues. The germline V gene has CDR1 SSHAT and CDR2 FNYEAQ (reference sequence). CDR3 region: CASSLAHTQGDTQYF. Written as DNA, the CDR3 is TGTGCTAGCAGCTTAGCCCACACCCAAGGCGATACGCAGTATTTT.

The CDR3 DNA is TGTGCCATCAGTGAGTCGGGGGGGCAAGAGACCCAGTACTTC. Protein: CAISESGGQETQYF. The rearrangement uses TRBV10-3 and TRBJ2-5; 7 nucleotides agree with TRBD2. The germline V gene has CDR1 ENHRY and CDR2 SYGVKD. The CDR3 spans 14 residues. The V and J ends lost 0 bases and 2 bases, in that order; junction bases with no gene match: 0.

This chain connects TRBV11-3 to TRBJ2-7, with TRBD1 matching 9 bases. The V and J ends lost 6 bases and 4 bases, in that order; junction bases with no gene match: 4. This CDR3 is 13 amino acids long. Germline CDR1 and CDR2: SGHNT and YENEEA. In nucleotides, the CDR3 is TGTGCCAGCAGATCTGGACAGGGGTACGAGCAGTACTTC. Amino acids: CASRSGQGYEQYF.

This sequence joins TRBV5-4 and TRBJ2-1, with 10 bases that match TRBD2. The CDR3 totals 15 residues. The V segment lost 5 bases and the J segment 7 bases; nucleotides outside the gene matches: 9. The germline CDR1 and CDR2 sequences are SGHNT and YYREEE (reference sequence). CDR3 bases: TGTGCCAGCAGTCGCGTAGCGGGAGGAGGGAATGAGCAGTTCTTC. It specifies CASSRVAGGGNEQFF.

The gene calls are TRBV6-5 and TRBJ1-3; D is unclear. CDR3 length: 15 amino acids. The V end was cut by 3 bases, the J end by 0 bases, with 9 bases between. Germline V gene lookup returns CDR1 MNHEY and CDR2 SVGAGI. DNA of the CDR3: TGTGCCAGCAGTTATTCCGGGTTCTCTGGAAACACCATATATTTT. It translates to CASSYSGFSGNTIYF.

In DNA, the CDR3 is TGTGCCAGCAGTGGGGACAGGGGGCGCGGTCAGCCCCAGCATTTT. Protein product: CASSGDRGRGQPQHF. J is TRBJ1-5 and V is TRBV2; 12 nucleotides line up with TRBD1. Germline trimming cut 4 bases from V and 6 bases from J; bases unmatched to any gene: 4. Germline V gene sequence: CDR1 SNHLY, CDR2 FYNNEI. The CDR3 is made up of 15 amino acids.

This rearrangement joins TRBV14 to TRBJ2-3, with D unresolved. The V gene lost 8 bases and the J gene lost 6 bases, with 18 bases spanning the gap. Germline V gene sequence: CDR1 SGHDN, CDR2 FVKESK. The CDR3 spans 14 residues. The CDR3 DNA is TGTGCCAGCGGAGACGGGCTCCCAACCGATACGCAGTATTTT. Its protein product is CASGDGLPTDTQYF.

The rearrangement joins TRBV11-3 to TRBJ1-1; possible D gene TRBD1, 6 bases. Trimming took off 2 bases at V and 5 bases at J, with 9 bases between the two ends. Germline V lookup: CDR1 SGHNT, CDR2 YENEEA. The CDR3 length is 13 residues. The CDR3 region is CASSLSRGTEAFF. The CDR3 region has the DNA TGTGCCAGCAGCTTAAGTAGGGGGACTGAAGCTTTCTTT. The full variable domain, rest sourced from reference TRBV11-3 and TRBJ1-1, is EAGVVQSPRYKIIEKKQPVAFWCNPISGHNTLYWYLQNLGQGPELLIRYENEEAVDDSQLPKDRFSAERLKGVDSTLKIQPAELGDSAVYLCASSLSRGTEAFFGQGTRLTVV.

This chain links TRBV2 with TRBJ2-3; 7 bases align to TRBD2. The length of the CDR3 is 14 residues. CDR1 is SNHLY, CDR2 FYNNEI, per germline. The CDR3 loop reads CAPIREVGTDTQYF. DNA of the CDR3: TGTGCTCCTATCCGGGAGGTGGGCACAGATACGCAGTATTTT.

This clone was picked up one time. The chain joins TRBV19 to TRBJ2-1, with TRBD2 matching over 8 bases. CDR3 length: 15 residues. The germline V gene has CDR1 LNHDA and CDR2 SQIVND (reference sequence). The V gene end was trimmed by 5 bases and the J gene end by 3 bases; junction bases not matched to a gene: 6. CDR3 DNA sequence: TGTGCCAGTAGTCTAGGGACTAGTAACTACAATGAGCAGTTCTTC. This translates into CASSLGTSNYNEQFF.

The sample holds a few counts of this clone. The chain is built from TRBV15 and TRBJ1-5; D is unclear. The CDR3 loop spans 16 amino acids. With 0 bases removed from V and 0 bases from J, the gap between germline ends came to 9 bases. Germline V gene lookup returns CDR1 LNHNV and CDR2 YYDKDF (reference sequence). The CDR3 DNA reads TGTGCCACCAGCAGAGATCCGGGAGGTAGCAATCAGCCCCAGCATTTT. Residues: CATSRDPGGSNQPQHF.

In this sample, this clone turned up once. This sequence joins TRBV7-2 and TRBJ2-1; the D gene is possibly TRBD2 (7 bases). Germline V CDR1 and CDR2: SGHTA, FQGNSA. Trimming took 5 bases from V and 1 from J, leaving 12 bases between them. CDR3 size: 15 residues. CDR3 nucleotides: TGTGCCAGCAGCCTCAGCGGGACATCCTACAATGAGCAGTTCTTC. Encoded protein: CASSLSGTSYNEQFF.

This chain joins TRBV7-9 and TRBJ2-7, with 7 bases that match TRBD2. Germline V gene sequence: CDR1 SEHNR, CDR2 FQNEAQ (reference sequence). This CDR3 is built from 15 residues. Trimming cost V 5 bases and J 3 bases; bases outside gene matches: 10. The CDR3 DNA is TGTGCCAGCAGCCAGCGGGGAGGTAGAAACTACGAGCAGTACTTC. Its translation: CASSQRGGRNYEQYF.

The gene calls are TRBV15 and TRBJ2-2; 7 bases align to TRBD1. Unmatched junction bases numbered 11, after V lost 0 bases and J lost 7 bases. The CDR3 has 17 amino acids. Germline V gives CDR1 LNHNV, CDR2 YYDKDF (reference sequence). Here the CDR3 reads CATSRELGEGGRGELFF. CDR3 DNA: TGTGCCACCAGCAGAGAATTAGGGGAAGGGGGCCGCGGGGAGCTGTTTTTT.

The chain carries TRBV28 and TRBJ1-1; tentatively, D is TRBD1 (6 bases). V shed 3 bases and J shed 8 bases, with 13 bases lying between them. The CDR3 length is 13 residues. Germline V gene data show CDR1 as MDHEN and CDR2 as SYDVKM. CDR3 nucleotides: TGTGCCAGCAGTTTGAGGCGGGGGCCCGAAGCTTTCTTT. Protein product: CASSLRRGPEAFF.

This clone occurred once. The chain employs TRBV5-1 and TRBJ2-3; TRBD2 agrees at 11 bases. Trimming removed 2 bases from V and 4 bases from J; junction bases left unmatched: 15. This CDR3 has 19 amino acids. Germline lookup yields CDR1 SGHRS and CDR2 YFSETQ. Written as DNA, the CDR3 is TGCGCCAGCAGCTTTCCTGCGGCTTTAGCGGGAGGGATGGCAGATACGCAGTATTTT. Its protein product is CASSFPAALAGGMADTQYF. The full variable domain, with the rest looked up from reference TRBV5-1 and TRBJ2-3, is KAGVTQTPRYLIKTRGQQVTLSCSPISGHRSVSWYQQTPGQGLQFLFEYFSETQRNKGNFPGRFSGRQFSNSRSEMNVSTLELGDSALYLCASSFPAALAGGMADTQYFGPGTRLTVL.

The chain joins TRBV5-4 to TRBJ2-2; a weak D match, TRBD1 (6 bases). The V gene's germline CDR1 is SGHNT and CDR2 YYREEE (reference sequence). Trimming took off 3 bases at V and 5 bases at J, with 11 bases between the two ends. There are 14 residues in the CDR3. CDR3 amino acids: CASSSDSITGELFF. DNA of the CDR3: TGTGCCAGCAGCTCGGACAGTATTACCGGGGAGCTGTTTTTT.